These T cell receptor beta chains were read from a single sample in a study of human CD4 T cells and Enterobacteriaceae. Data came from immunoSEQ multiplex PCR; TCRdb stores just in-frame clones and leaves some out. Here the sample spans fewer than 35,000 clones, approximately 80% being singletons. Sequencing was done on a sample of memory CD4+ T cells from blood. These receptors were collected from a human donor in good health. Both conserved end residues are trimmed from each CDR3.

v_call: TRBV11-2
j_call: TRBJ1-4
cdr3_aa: ASSWGVPAQTTNEKLF

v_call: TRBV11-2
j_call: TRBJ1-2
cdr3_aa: ASRPMGQGISYGYT

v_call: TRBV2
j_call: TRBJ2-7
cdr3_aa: ASSENRVGNEQY

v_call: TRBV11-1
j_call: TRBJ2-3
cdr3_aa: ASNLGGFSTDTQY

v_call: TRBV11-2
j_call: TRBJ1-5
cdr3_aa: ASSSGWGGSNQPQH

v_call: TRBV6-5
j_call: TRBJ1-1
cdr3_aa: ASSYSRGGTEAF

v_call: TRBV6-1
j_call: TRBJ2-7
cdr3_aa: ASSALTSGRAYEQY

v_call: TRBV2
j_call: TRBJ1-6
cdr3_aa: ASSVTGVNSPLH

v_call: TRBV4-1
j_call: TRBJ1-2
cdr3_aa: ASERNQGRDGYT

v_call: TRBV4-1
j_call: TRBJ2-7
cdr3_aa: ASSQDLGGRDYEQY

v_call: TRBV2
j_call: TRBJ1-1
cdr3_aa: ASSDPTVRITEAF

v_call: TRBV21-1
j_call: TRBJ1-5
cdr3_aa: ASSKVKIRGNQPQH

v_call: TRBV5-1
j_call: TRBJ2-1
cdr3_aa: ASSLELRARMGNEQF

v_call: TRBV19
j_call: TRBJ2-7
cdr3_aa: ASRKLSFRQGGGYEQY

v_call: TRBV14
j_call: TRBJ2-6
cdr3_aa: ASSQGSYSGANVLT

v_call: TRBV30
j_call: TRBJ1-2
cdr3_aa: AWTLSTGGAGGYT

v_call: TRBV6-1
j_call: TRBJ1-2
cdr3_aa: ASSEALFYGYT

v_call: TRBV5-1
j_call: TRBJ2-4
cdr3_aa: ASSTGTSGVAKNIQY

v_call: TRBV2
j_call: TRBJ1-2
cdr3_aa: ASKGEITNYGYT

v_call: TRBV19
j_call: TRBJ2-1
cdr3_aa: ASSPRGGRNEQF

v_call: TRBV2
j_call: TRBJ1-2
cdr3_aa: ASSVEGTGGYT

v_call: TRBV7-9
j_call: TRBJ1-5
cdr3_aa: ASSLDGVQPQH

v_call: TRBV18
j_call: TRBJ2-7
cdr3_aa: ASSPRLDEEQY

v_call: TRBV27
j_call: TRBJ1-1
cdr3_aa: ASSSQVGGGDTEAF

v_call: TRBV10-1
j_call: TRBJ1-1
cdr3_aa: ASSESGSGERVAF

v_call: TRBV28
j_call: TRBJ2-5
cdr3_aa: ASRPTSLETQY

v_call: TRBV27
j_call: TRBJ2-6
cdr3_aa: ASSLSFVGANVLT

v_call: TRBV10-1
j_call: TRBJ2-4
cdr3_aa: ASSADRVAKNIQY

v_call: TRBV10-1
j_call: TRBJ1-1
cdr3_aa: ASSDLTGFEAF

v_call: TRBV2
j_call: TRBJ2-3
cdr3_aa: ASSLNGGGPTDTQY

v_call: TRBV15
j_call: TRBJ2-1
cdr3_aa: ATSRASGGAYNEQF

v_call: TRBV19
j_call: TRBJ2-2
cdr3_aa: ASSTTLNTGELF

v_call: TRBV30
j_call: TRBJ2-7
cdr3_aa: AWKLLSSYEQY

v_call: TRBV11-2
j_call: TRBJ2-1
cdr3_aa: ASSLAPRGGTSGSNEQF

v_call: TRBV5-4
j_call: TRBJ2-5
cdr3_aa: ASSTETSNLAQY

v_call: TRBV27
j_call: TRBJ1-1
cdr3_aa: ASSLYDRGEAF

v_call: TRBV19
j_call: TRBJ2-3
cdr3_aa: ASSYSGSWTDTQY

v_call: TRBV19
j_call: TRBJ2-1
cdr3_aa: ASSMGTGQGEQF

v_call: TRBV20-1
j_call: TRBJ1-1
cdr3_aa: RKDSNTEAF